This record concerns one TCR beta chain sequence. This CDR3 contains 19 residues. Germline assignment: CDR1 GTSNPN and CDR2 SVGIG (reference sequence). V lost 3 bases and J lost 3; bases outside the gene matches: 14. The source of the sample is a study of shared T cell receptors in the human thymus. This table comes from immunoSEQ multiplex PCR, and its TCRdb copy is limited to in-frame clones, with some not included. Among hundreds of thousands of clones listed, about 87% were seen once. A further study also used this sample, focusing on human thymus T cells. This second report adds: Thymus was obtained from resections taken during corrective heart surgery. Apparent skewing of V and J gene usage characterized both thymic and blood repertoires. Related research examined unrelated individuals and reported that their thymic repertoires overlapped highly.

The sequence derives from a boy in the first two years of life with a congenital heart defect. V and J are TRBV30 and TRBJ2-1, with 13 bases aligning to TRBD2. Sequenced input: thymocytes. The CDR3 bases are TGTGCCTGGAGGGGACTAGCGGGAAAAAATAACTACTACTACAATGAGCAGTTCTTC. It is translated as CAWRGLAGKNNYYYNEQFF.